These 13 T cell receptor beta chains came from one sample sequenced in a study of shared clonotypes between healthy human individuals. Profiled with immunoSEQ multiplex PCR; TCRdb holds only in-frame clones, not every one. The sample has roughly 2.5 million clones, around nine tenths seen once. Sequencing was performed on naive CD4+ T cells sorted from blood. As for subset: CD45RA+ positively selected. Receptor source: a man younger than 30 in good health.

The chain carries TRBV6-6 and TRBJ1-5; the match to TRBD1 covers 12 bases. V was clipped by 4 bases and J by 4 bases; unmatched bases: 5. This CDR3 has 16 amino acids. CDR1 MNHNY and CDR2 SVGAGI come from the germline V gene (reference sequence). The CDR3 here is CASSSAGQGANQPQHF. As DNA, the CDR3 is TGTGCCAGCAGTTCAGCGGGACAGGGGGCGAATCAGCCCCAGCATTTT.

The chain has TRBV6-5 and TRBJ2-7; 7 nucleotides match TRBD1. The length of the CDR3 is 14 residues. Per the germline V gene, CDR1 is MNHEY and CDR2 is SVGAGI. The V and J ends lost 5 bases and 2 bases, in that order; junction bases with no gene match: 6. The CDR3 DNA sequence: TGTGCCAGCAGTGCGACAGGGCCCACCTACGAGCAGTACTTC. Its translation: CASSATGPTYEQYF.

V is TRBV9 and J is TRBJ2-7; 7 positions agree with TRBD2. Germline trimming cut 4 bases from V and 3 bases from J; bases unmatched to any gene: 10. This CDR3 spans 15 amino acids. Germline CDR1 and CDR2: SGDLS and YYNGEE. The CDR3 sequence: CASSPYWGGDYEQYF. Here the CDR3 DNA reads TGTGCCAGCAGCCCCTATTGGGGGGGTGACTACGAGCAGTACTTC. Using reference TRBV9 and TRBJ2-7 for the parts outside the CDR3, the full variable domain is DSGVTQTPKHLITATGQRVTLRCSPRSGDLSVYWYQQSLDQGLQFLIQYYNGEERAKGNILERFSAQQFPDLHSELNLSSLELGDSALYFCASSPYWGGDYEQYFGPGTRLTVT.

V and J are TRBV27 and TRBJ2-2, with 7 positions matching TRBD1. The CDR3 is 16 amino acids. Germline CDR1 MNHEY, CDR2 SMNVEV (reference sequence). V was pared by 4 bases and J by 0 bases, with 5 bases of the junction left unmatched. CDR3 sequence reads: CASSSQGKANTGELFF. DNA of the CDR3: TGTGCCAGCAGTTCACAGGGGAAGGCGAACACCGGGGAGCTGTTTTTT.

The chain employs TRBV7-2 and TRBJ1-1, with 8 bases aligning to TRBD1. This CDR3 region has 16 residues. V was pared by 0 bases and J by 10 bases, with 13 bases of the junction left unmatched. CDR1 and CDR2 from the germline V gene are SGHTA and FQGNSA. CDR3 DNA: TGTGCCAGCAGCTTAGCCCTCGGGCAGGGGGCAATCGGAGCTTTCTTT. Its protein product is CASSLALGQGAIGAFF. Drawing the rest from reference TRBV7-2 and TRBJ1-1, the complete variable domain is GAGVSQSPSNKVTEKGKDVELRCDPISGHTALYWYRQSLGQGLEFLIYFQGNSAPDKSGLPSDRFSAERTGGSVSTLTIQRTQQEDSAVYLCASSLALGQGAIGAFFGQGTRLTVV.

This clone was picked up one time. This rearrangement joins TRBV5-1 to TRBJ2-5, with D hard to call. The CDR3 sequence is 12 residues long. V lost 4 bases to trimming and J lost 4 bases, with 8 bases between them. Germline V gene lookup returns CDR1 SGHRS and CDR2 YFSETQ. The CDR3 DNA is TGCGCCAGCAGCCCCGGCCCAGAGACCCAGTACTTC. Protein sequence: CASSPGPETQYF.

Worth noting for this clone: Other DNA sequences in this specimen translate into the identical CDR3. This chain joins TRBV5-1 and TRBJ2-7, with D perhaps TRBD2 (6 bases). The CDR3 is made up of 14 amino acids. Germline V gene lookup returns CDR1 SGHRS and CDR2 YFSETQ. Trimming removed 2 bases from V and 0 bases from J, with 9 bases in between. In nucleotides, the CDR3 is TGCGCCAGCAGCTTTGGCGGGAACTCCTACGAGCAGTACTTC. Protein: CASSFGGNSYEQYF.

This clone was seen once. The rearrangement uses TRBV6-1 and TRBJ1-1; possible D gene TRBD1, 5 bases. The CDR3 runs to 14 residues. V lost 5 bases, J lost 1 base, and 11 bases lay in between. The V gene's germline CDR1 is MNHNS and CDR2 SASEGT. The chain's CDR3 is CASSTRTPNTEAFF. CDR3 sequence (DNA): TGTGCCAGCAGTACACGGACACCGAACACTGAAGCTTTCTTT.

The chain is built from TRBV28 and TRBJ2-7; D is unclear. The CDR3 spans 15 residues. V lost 2 bases to trimming and J lost 0 bases, with 11 bases between them. Germline CDR1 is MDHEN and CDR2 is SYDVKM. CDR3 amino acids: CASSLRGRSSYEQYF. DNA of the CDR3: TGTGCCAGCAGTTTACGCGGAAGGAGCTCCTACGAGCAGTACTTC. Drawing the rest from reference TRBV28 and TRBJ2-7, the complete variable domain is DVKVTQSSRYLVKRTGEKVFLECVQDMDHENMFWYRQDPGLGLRLIYFSYDVKMKEKGDIPEGYSVSREKKERFSLILESASTNQTSMYLCASSLRGRSSYEQYFGPGTRLTVT.

A word on this clone: Other DNA sequences within the sample encode an identical CDR3. This chain links TRBV27 with TRBJ1-2; D unresolved. The CDR3 consists of 13 residues. Germline loops: CDR1 MNHEY, CDR2 SMNVEV (reference sequence). V gave up 2 bases and J gave up 2 bases, with 6 bases separating them. CDR3 in amino acids: CASSLGGNYGYTF. The CDR3 coding sequence is TGTGCCAGCAGTTTAGGAGGGAACTATGGCTACACCTTC.

This clone has just one count. This sequence joins TRBV6-5 and TRBJ1-6; no firm D call. V lost 5 bases and J lost 14, with 10 bases in between. Looked up from germline, CDR1 is MNHEY and CDR2 is SVGAGI. The CDR3 covers 11 residues. CDR3: CASSDSGTLHF. The CDR3 DNA reads as TGTGCCAGCAGTGATTCCGGGACCCTCCACTTT.

The J gene is TRBJ2-5, the V gene TRBV7-6; maybe TRBD2 (6 bases). CDR1 is SGHVS and CDR2 is FNYEAQ in the germline V gene. Trimming took off 5 bases at V and 3 bases at J, with 13 bases between the two ends. This CDR3 contains 14 residues. CDR3 DNA: TGTGCCAGCAGCCCGGGACTGAAAGAAGAGACCCAGTACTTC. Translation: CASSPGLKEETQYF.

About this clone: In the same sample, other DNA sequences code for this CDR3. This chain connects TRBV30 to TRBJ1-4; no definite D call. This CDR3 region has 12 residues. CDR1 and CDR2 (germline): GTSNPN, SVGIG (reference sequence). Trimming stripped 0 bases from V and 8 bases from J, with 7 bases between. The CDR3 region is CAWSVLGEKLFF. The CDR3 nucleotides are TGTGCCTGGAGTGTGTTGGGAGAAAAACTGTTTTTT.